This TCR beta chain is drawn from a study of blood T cell repertoires in COVID-19. For the study at large: T cells, B-cell-depleted T cells, or PBMCs supplied cDNA or gDNA.

Authors' processing steps: Reference gene primer amplification yielded estimated nucleated cell counts. Only in-frame clones appear in the TCRdb table, and some are missing; sequencing was by immunoSEQ multiplex PCR. That table gives V, J and clone size, and the DNA gave D and trimming. The table includes 150,000 to 200,000 clones, 82% detected once. Specimen: peripheral blood. The sequence derives from a woman in her 70s with acute or convalescent COVID-19.

The CDR3 protein is CASSFTGLEGYNEQFF. DNA of the CDR3: TGCGCCAGCAGCTTTACAGGACTAGAAGGATACAATGAGCAGTTCTTC. The chain combines TRBV5-1 with TRBJ2-1; 7 nucleotides agree with TRBD2. The V segment lost 2 bases and the J segment 4 bases; nucleotides outside the gene matches: 9. CDR3 length equals 16 residues. Germline assignment: CDR1 SGHRS and CDR2 YFSETQ.